This TCR beta chain derives from a study of molecular identifiers for immune sequencing clone quantification. Study information: Replicate experiments divided RNA from 20,000 or 100,000 naive CD8 cells into five parts and sequenced four. Whole-study findings and limits: Over 99% of CMV-specific effector molecules, but under 1% of naive ones, were in clones above 20 copies.

In preparing bulk TCR libraries, previously described methods and listed TCR primers were used. TCRdb reprocessed the PCR reads via MiXCR and lists one record per CDR3 protein. The sample includes around 470,000 distinct CDR3 sequences, about a quarter of them seen just once. When naive CD8 T cells were sorted, they were gated as CD8+CD4-CCR7+CD45RA+. The CDR3 is 15 amino acids. Germline CDR1 is DFQATT and CDR2 is SNEGSKA (reference sequence). V was shortened by 0 bases and J by 7 bases, with 19 bases between the two germline ends. This clonotype was found a few times. Its target is not known. V usage is TRBV20-1 and J usage is TRBJ2-7, with D tentatively TRBD2 (5 bases). Sequenced: naive CD8+ T cells from blood, with Jurkat cell RNA spiked in. As for subset: FACS-sorted CD8+CD4-CCR7+CD45RA+ naive T cells. The TCR sequence derives from a human donor in good health. Some libraries in this study had Jurkat cell RNA spiked in. Here the CDR3 reads CSARDPTSTDWEQYF. For the CDR3, the DNA is TGCAGTGCTAGAGACCCCACTAGTACCGACTGGGAGCAGTACTTC.